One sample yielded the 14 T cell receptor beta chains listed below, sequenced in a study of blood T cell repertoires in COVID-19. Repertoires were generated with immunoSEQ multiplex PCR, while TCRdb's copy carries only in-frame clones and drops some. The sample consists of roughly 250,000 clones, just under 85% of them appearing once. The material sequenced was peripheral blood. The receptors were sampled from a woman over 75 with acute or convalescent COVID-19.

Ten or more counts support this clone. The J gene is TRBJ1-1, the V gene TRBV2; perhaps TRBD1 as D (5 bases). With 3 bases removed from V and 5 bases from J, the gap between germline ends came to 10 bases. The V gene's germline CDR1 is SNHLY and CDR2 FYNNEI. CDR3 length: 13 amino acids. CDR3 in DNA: TGTGCCAGCAGTGACCAGGGTTGGACTGAAGCTTTCTTT. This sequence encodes CASSDQGWTEAFF.

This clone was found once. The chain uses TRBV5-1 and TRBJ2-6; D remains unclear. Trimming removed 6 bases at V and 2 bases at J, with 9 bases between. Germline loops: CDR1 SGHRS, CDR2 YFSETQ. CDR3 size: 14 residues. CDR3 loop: CASTALTGANVLTF. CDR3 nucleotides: TGCGCCAGCACCGCGTTGACTGGGGCCAACGTCCTGACTTTC.

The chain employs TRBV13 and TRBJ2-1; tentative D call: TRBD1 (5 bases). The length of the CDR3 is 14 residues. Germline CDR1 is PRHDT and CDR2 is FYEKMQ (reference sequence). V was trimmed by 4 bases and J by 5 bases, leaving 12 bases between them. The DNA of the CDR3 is TGTGCCAGCAGCTATTCCAGGGTCCACAATGAGCAGTTCTTC. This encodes CASSYSRVHNEQFF.

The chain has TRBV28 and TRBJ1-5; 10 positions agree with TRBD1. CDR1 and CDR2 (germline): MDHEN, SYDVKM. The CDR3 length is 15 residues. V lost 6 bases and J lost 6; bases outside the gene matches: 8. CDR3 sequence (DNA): TGTGCCAGCAGACTGACAGGGGGCTTGGGTCAGCCCCAGCATTTT. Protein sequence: CASRLTGGLGQPQHF.

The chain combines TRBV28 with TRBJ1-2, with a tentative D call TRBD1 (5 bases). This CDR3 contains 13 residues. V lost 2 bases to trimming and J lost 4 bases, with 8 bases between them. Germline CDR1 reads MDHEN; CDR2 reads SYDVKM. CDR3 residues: CASSLQGGYGYTF. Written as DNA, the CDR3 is TGTGCCAGCAGTTTACAGGGAGGCTATGGCTACACCTTC.

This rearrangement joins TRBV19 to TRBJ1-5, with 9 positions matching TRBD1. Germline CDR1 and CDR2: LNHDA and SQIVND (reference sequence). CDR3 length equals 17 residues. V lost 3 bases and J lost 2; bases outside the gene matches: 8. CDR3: CASSILGTGLGNQPQHF. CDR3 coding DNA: TGTGCCAGTAGTATCCTCGGGACAGGGCTGGGCAATCAGCCCCAGCATTTT.

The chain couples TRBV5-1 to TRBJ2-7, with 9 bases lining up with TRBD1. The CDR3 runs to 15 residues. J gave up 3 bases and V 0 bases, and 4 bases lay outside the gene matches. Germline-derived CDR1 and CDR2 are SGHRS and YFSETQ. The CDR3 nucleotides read TGCGCCAGCAGCTTGGTTGGGGGACAGGGCTACGAGCAGTACTTC. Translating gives CASSLVGGQGYEQYF.

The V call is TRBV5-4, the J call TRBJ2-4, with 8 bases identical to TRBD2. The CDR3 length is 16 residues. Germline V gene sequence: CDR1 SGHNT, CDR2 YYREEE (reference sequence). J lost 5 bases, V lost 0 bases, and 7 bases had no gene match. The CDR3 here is CASSLEGRRGENIQYF. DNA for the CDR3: TGTGCCAGCAGCTTGGAGGGGCGGCGGGGGGAAAACATTCAGTACTTC.

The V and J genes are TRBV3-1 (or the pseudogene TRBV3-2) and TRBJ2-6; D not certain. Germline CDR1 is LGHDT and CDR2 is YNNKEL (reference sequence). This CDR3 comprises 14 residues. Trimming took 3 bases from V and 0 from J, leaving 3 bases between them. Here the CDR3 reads CASSHSSGANVLTF. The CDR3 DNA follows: TGTGCCAGCAGCCACAGCTCTGGGGCCAACGTCCTGACTTTC.

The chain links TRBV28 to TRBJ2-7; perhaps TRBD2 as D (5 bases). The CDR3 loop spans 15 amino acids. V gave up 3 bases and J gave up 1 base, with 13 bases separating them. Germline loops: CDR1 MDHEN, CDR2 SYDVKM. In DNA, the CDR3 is TGTGCCAGCAGTTTCCACGGGGAGTTTTCCTACGAGCAGTACTTC. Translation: CASSFHGEFSYEQYF.

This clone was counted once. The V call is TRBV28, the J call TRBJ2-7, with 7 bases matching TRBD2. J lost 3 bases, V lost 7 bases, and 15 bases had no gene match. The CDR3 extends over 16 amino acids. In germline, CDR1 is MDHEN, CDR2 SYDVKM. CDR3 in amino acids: CASKPGRAGDLYEQYF. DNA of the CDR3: TGTGCCAGCAAGCCTGGGAGGGCGGGGGACCTCTACGAGCAGTACTTC.

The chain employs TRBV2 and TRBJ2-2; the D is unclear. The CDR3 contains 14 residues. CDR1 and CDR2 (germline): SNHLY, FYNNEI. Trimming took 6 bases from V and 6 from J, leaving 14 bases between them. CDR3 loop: CASRGYRTAGELFF. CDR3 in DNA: TGTGCCAGCAGAGGTTATCGAACAGCCGGGGAGCTGTTTTTT. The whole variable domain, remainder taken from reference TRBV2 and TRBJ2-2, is EPEVTQTPSHQVTQMGQEVILRCVPISNHLYFYWYRQILGQKVEFLVSFYNNEISEKSEIFDDQFSVERPDGSNFTLKIRSTKLEDSAMYFCASRGYRTAGELFFGEGSRLTVL.

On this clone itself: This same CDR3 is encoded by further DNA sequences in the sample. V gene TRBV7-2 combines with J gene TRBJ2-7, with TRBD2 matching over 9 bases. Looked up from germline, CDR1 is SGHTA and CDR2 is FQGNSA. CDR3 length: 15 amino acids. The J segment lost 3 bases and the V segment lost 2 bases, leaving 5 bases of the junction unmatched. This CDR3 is CASSLSGGTSYEQYF. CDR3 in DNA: TGTGCCAGCAGCTTAAGCGGGGGGACAAGCTACGAGCAGTACTTC.

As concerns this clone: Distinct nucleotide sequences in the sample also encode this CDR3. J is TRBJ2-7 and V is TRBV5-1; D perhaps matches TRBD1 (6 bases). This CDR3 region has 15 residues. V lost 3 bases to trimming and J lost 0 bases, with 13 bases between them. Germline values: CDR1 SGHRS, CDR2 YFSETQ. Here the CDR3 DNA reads TGCGCCAGCAGCTCGACAGGCCGAAGCTCCTACGAGCAGTACTTC. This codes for CASSSTGRSSYEQYF.